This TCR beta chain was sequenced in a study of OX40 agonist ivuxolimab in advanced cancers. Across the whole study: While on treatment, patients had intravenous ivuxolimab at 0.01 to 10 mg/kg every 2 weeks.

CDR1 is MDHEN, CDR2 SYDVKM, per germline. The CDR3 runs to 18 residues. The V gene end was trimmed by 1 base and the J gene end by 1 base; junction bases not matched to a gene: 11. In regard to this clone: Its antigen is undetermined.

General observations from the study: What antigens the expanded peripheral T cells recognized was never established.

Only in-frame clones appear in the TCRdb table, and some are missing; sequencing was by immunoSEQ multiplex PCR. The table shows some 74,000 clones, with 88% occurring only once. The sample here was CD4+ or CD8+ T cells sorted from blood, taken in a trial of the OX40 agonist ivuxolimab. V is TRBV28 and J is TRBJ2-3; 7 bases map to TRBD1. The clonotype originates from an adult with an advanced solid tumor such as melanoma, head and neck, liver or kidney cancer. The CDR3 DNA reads TGTGCCAGCAGTTTATTTAGGAATGACAGGGTCCGCACAGATACGCAGTATTTT. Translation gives CASSLFRNDRVRTDTQYF.